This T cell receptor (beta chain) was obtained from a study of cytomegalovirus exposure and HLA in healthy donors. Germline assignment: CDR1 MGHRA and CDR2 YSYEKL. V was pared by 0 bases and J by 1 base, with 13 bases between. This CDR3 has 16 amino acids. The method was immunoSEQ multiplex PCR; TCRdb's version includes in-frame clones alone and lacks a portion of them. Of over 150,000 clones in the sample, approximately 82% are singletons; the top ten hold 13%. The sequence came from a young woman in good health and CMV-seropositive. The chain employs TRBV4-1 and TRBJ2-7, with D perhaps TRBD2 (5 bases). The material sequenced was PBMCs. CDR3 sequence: CASSQEFRTVSYEQYF. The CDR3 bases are TGCGCCAGCAGCCAAGAGTTCCGGACTGTTTCCTACGAGCAGTACTTC.